This T cell receptor beta chain was retrieved from a study of T cell responses to AZD1222 COVID-19 vaccine. Study-wide context: Pooled in the analysis were second doses at about 4 or about 12 weeks. Study results and limitations: Spike-wide vaccine-associated CD4 TCRs dominated at 160-218 and 743-854. Unmutated variant regions are reportedly the target of nearly half of TCRs that are spike-specific. A rise in Spike-specific TCR breadth and depth followed two AZD1222 doses.

Profiling relied on immunoSEQ multiplex PCR, and the TCRdb table lists in-frame clones only, not all of them. The repertoire consists of approximately 130,000 clones, with about nine tenths occurring once and the leading ten covering roughly 7.8%. Comment on this clone: Antigen: not known.

The TCR originated in an adult in good health. Specimen: peripheral blood, collected on day 0 of AZD1222 vaccination.

The CDR3 loop is CASSYSGNSNQPQHF. The DNA for the CDR3 is TGTGCCAGCAGTTACTCTGGGAATAGCAATCAGCCCCAGCATTTT. The gene calls are TRBV28 and TRBJ1-5; D unclear. This CDR3 region has 15 residues. Germline V gene lookup returns CDR1 MDHEN and CDR2 SYDVKM. V lost 4 bases and J lost 0, with 10 bases in between.